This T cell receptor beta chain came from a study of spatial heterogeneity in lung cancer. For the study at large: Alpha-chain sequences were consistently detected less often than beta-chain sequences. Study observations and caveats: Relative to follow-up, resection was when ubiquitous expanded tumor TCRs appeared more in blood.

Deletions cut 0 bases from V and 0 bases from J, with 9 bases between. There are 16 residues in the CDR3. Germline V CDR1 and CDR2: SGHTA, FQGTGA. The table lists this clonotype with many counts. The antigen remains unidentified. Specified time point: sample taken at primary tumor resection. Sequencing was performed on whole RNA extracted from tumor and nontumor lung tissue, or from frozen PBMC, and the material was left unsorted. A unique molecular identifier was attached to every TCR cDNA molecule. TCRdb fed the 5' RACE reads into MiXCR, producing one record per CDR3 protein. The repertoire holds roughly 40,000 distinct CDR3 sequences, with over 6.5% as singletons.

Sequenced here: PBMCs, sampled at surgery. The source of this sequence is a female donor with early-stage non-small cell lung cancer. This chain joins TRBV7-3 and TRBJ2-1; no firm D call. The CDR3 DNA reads TGTGCCAGCAGCTTAACGGTAGGACCCTCCTACAATGAGCAGTTCTTC. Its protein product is CASSLTVGPSYNEQFF.